One sample yielded the 18 T cell receptor beta chains listed below, sequenced in a study of T-cell reconstitution after alpha-beta-depleted transplantation in children (dated by TCRdb to about 2016). Libraries were constructed by PCR. The sequencer was an Illumina HiSeq 2500. To normalize quantification of the TCRbeta repertoire, the TCR libraries were built with molecular barcoding that relied on unique molecular identifiers. Through fastp at Q25 and MiXCR, TCRdb rebuilt clones from the public reads, retaining in-frame beta chains. Duplicate CDR3 protein sequences are folded into a single record with the most common DNA and genes. Recorded for this sample are about 78,000 distinct CDR3 sequences; 13% to 15% of them occurred a single time. Around a quarter of the sample lies in the top ten. The treatment or condition label here, explained by the study, means: allogeneic hematopoietic cell transplantation with graft depleted of TCRalphabeta T cells and CD19 B cells.

The sample was PBMCs, mostly from graft donor cells, taken 180 days after TCRalphabeta/CD19-depleted stem cell transplant. These receptors were collected from a male patient between 2 and 9 years old who had a stem cell transplant for acute lymphoblastic leukemia, so the T cells may come from the graft donor.

This clonotype was found many times. V and J are TRBV6-5 and TRBJ2-2; the match to TRBD2 covers 9 bases. The germline V gene encodes CDR1 MNHEY and CDR2 SVGAGI. The CDR3 length is 15 residues. The V segment lost 2 bases and the J segment 3 bases; nucleotides outside the gene matches: 1. The DNA for the CDR3 is TGTGCCAGCAGTTACCGCGGGAGGGACACCGGGGAGCTGTTTTTT. Protein sequence: CASSYRGRDTGELFF.

The rearrangement uses TRBV20-1 and TRBJ2-1; D is ambiguous. Trimming stripped 5 bases from V and 3 bases from J, with 11 bases between. This CDR3 contains 13 residues. Germline CDR1 is DFQATT and CDR2 is SNEGSKA (reference sequence). CDR3 sequence (DNA): TGCAGTGCTGCCCGTATAAACTACAATGAGCAGTTCTTC. Its translation: CSAARINYNEQFF.

J is TRBJ1-5 and V is TRBV7-9; weak D call: TRBD1 (5 bases). The CDR3 has 14 residues. Per germline, CDR1 SEHNR and CDR2 FQNEAQ (reference sequence). Trimming pared 5 bases from V and 8 bases from J, leaving 16 bases between. CDR3 residues: CASSLGHYGEPQHF. CDR3 DNA: TGTGCCAGCAGCCTCGGACATTATGGGGAGCCCCAGCATTTT.

The chain recombines TRBV20-1 with TRBJ2-1; 8 nucleotides align to TRBD2. The V gene end was trimmed by 0 bases and the J gene end by 8 bases; junction bases not matched to a gene: 9. This CDR3 contains 15 residues. Per the germline V gene, CDR1 is DFQATT and CDR2 is SNEGSKA (reference sequence). The CDR3 bases are TGCAGTGCTAGAGATCCAAGGGGGACTAGATATGAGCAGTTCTTC. This encodes CSARDPRGTRYEQFF.

With regard to this clonotype: It may be a read error: a sequence one base away is much more abundant. Without the conserved terminal phenylalanine or tryptophan, this CDR3 likely stems from a read error. V is TRBV12-3 or TRBV12-4 and J is TRBJ1-1; no definite D call. V lost 3 bases and J lost 1, with 9 bases in between. CDR3 length: 14 amino acids. The CDR3 reads CASSFGLENTEAFL. CDR3 sequence (DNA): TGTGCCAGCAGTTTTGGTTTGGAGAACACTGAAGCTTTCTTA.

Ten or more counts support this clonotype. The chain recombines TRBV7-2 with TRBJ2-7; the D is unclear. V gave up 4 bases and J gave up 2 bases, with 12 bases separating them. The CDR3 sequence is 14 residues long. Germline assignment: CDR1 SGHTA and CDR2 FQGNSA. CDR3 in amino acids: CASSYGTVPYEQYF. DNA of the CDR3: TGTGCCAGCAGCTACGGAACAGTTCCCTACGAGCAGTACTTC.

The chain links TRBV19 to TRBJ2-7; D possibly corresponds to TRBD2 (6 bases). The CDR3 is made up of 13 amino acids. Germline V lookup: CDR1 LNHDA, CDR2 SQIVND (reference sequence). Trimming stripped 6 bases from V and 3 bases from J, with 12 bases between. The DNA for the CDR3 is TGTGCCAGTAGCGGGAGTGGTGTCTACGAGCAGTACTTC. Protein sequence: CASSGSGVYEQYF.

This chain's CDR3 is CASTYHYEQYF. CDR3 DNA sequence: TGTGCCAGCACATACCACTACGAGCAGTACTTC. The chain employs TRBV28 and TRBJ2-7, with D hard to call. The length of the CDR3 is 11 residues. The V end lost 7 bases, the J end lost 3 bases, and 7 bases lay between the germline ends. Per germline, CDR1 MDHEN and CDR2 SYDVKM.

In nucleotides, the CDR3 is TGCAGTGCTAGAGTAACGGGTCTGAAAAACATTCAGTACTTC. This codes for CSARVTGLKNIQYF. The chain is built from TRBV20-1 and TRBJ2-4, with D hard to call. In germline, CDR1 is DFQATT, CDR2 SNEGSKA (reference sequence). V lost 1 base to trimming and J lost 4 bases, with 11 bases between them. The CDR3 consists of 14 residues.

Here the CDR3 DNA reads TGTGCCAGCAGTTACTTAGCGGGGGGGCCTGAGACCCAGTACTTC. Protein sequence: CASSYLAGGPETQYF. This chain joins TRBV6-5 and TRBJ2-5; the match to TRBD2 covers 11 bases. V gave up 1 base and J gave up 5 bases; unmatched junction bases: 3. This CDR3 has 15 residues. CDR1 MNHEY and CDR2 SVGAGI come from the germline V gene.

This clonotype was seen ten or more times. J is TRBJ1-1 and V is TRBV9, with 8 bases aligning to TRBD1. The V segment lost 4 bases and the J segment 1 base; nucleotides outside the gene matches: 3. CDR1 SGDLS and CDR2 YYNGEE come from the germline V gene. This CDR3 is built from 14 residues. CDR3 amino acids: CASSLGQGNTEAFF. The CDR3 DNA reads as TGTGCCAGCAGCTTAGGACAGGGGAACACTGAAGCTTTCTTT.

The chain joins TRBV11-1 to TRBJ2-1; TRBD2 aligns across 11 bases. Germline loops: CDR1 SGHAT, CDR2 FQDESV (reference sequence). The CDR3 sequence is 18 residues long. Trimming at V came to 5 bases and at J to 3 bases, leaving 12 bases not matched to a gene. CDR3 sequence: CASSALLAGVALYNEQFF. The CDR3 coding sequence is TGTGCCAGCAGCGCATTACTAGCGGGAGTAGCCCTCTACAATGAGCAGTTCTTC.

This clonotype occurred a few times. The V and J genes are TRBV5-1 and TRBJ2-3; D is uncertain. The ends were cut back, 4 bases at V and 3 bases at J, with 9 bases in the middle. The CDR3 is 13 residues long. CDR1 and CDR2 (germline): SGHRS, YFSETQ. CDR3 bases: TGCGCCAGCAGCAGGCTGGGAACAGATACGCAGTATTTT. Translation: CASSRLGTDTQYF.

The genes are TRBV28 and TRBJ1-1; TRBD1 agrees at 7 bases. Looked up from germline, CDR1 is MDHEN and CDR2 is SYDVKM. V dropped 5 bases and J dropped 5; count of bases not matched to a gene: 8. The CDR3 is 14 residues long. CDR3 nucleotide sequence: TGTGCCAGCAGTCCTATCAGGGGGTGGACTGAAGCTTTCTTT. Residues: CASSPIRGWTEAFF.

The chain combines TRBV9 with TRBJ2-7; D uncertain. The ends were cut back, 2 bases at V and 1 base at J, with 10 bases in the middle. Looked up from germline, CDR1 is SGDLS and CDR2 is YYNGEE. The CDR3 loop spans 14 amino acids. In DNA, the CDR3 is TGTGCCAGCAGCGTCTATGACGGTTCCTACGAGCAGTACTTC. It is translated as CASSVYDGSYEQYF.

The CDR3 sequence: CSTPSDQGPYEQYF. In nucleotides, the CDR3 is TGCAGTACCCCATCGGACCAGGGTCCCTACGAGCAGTACTTC. The J gene is TRBJ2-7, the V gene TRBV20-1; D possibly corresponds to TRBD1 (5 bases). V was cut by 8 bases and J by 2 bases, with 19 bases left in between. The germline CDR1 and CDR2 sequences are DFQATT and SNEGSKA (reference sequence). There are 14 residues in the CDR3.

This clonotype occurred a few times. V usage is TRBV15 and J usage is TRBJ2-2, with D unresolved. The CDR3 is 13 amino acids. Germline V gene sequence: CDR1 LNHNV, CDR2 YYDKDF (reference sequence). V lost 5 bases to trimming and J lost 7 bases, with 11 bases between them. The CDR3 bases are TGTGCCACCAGCTTGACGAGTAGCGGGGAGCTGTTTTTT. Residues: CATSLTSSGELFF. Full variable domain (remainder filled in from reference TRBV15 and TRBJ2-2): DAMVIQNPRYQVTQFGKPVTLSCSQTLNHNVMYWYQQKSSQAPKLLFHYYDKDFNNEADTPDNFQSRRPNTSFCFLDIRSPGLGDTAMYLCATSLTSSGELFFGEGSRLTVL.

V usage is TRBV28 and J usage is TRBJ2-7; 9 bases agree with TRBD1. After removal of 3 bases from V and 12 bases from J, the junction contained 12 bases not matched to a gene. Per the germline V gene, CDR1 is MDHEN and CDR2 is SYDVKM. The CDR3 covers 14 residues. The CDR3 loop is CASSFSGTGLKGYF. The DNA for the CDR3 is TGTGCCAGCAGTTTCTCCGGGACAGGGCTTAAAGGGTACTTC. The whole variable domain, filled in from reference TRBV28 and TRBJ2-7, reads DVKVTQSSRYLVKRTGEKVFLECVQDMDHENMFWYRQDPGLGLRLIYFSYDVKMKEKGDIPEGYSVSREKKERFSLILESASTNQTSMYLCASSFSGTGLKGYFGPGTRLTVT.